A single sample is the source of the 12 T cell receptor beta chains below, sequenced in a study of blood T cell repertoires in COVID-19. TCRdb keeps only in-frame clones here, not all; method: immunoSEQ multiplex PCR. The table includes 250,000 to 300,000 clones, around nine tenths detected once. Sample: peripheral blood. The receptors derive from a woman in her sixties or seventies with acute or convalescent COVID-19.

The rearrangement links TRBV18 to TRBJ1-1; 10 nucleotides match TRBD1. Germline CDR1 is KGHSH and CDR2 is LQKENI. Unmatched junction bases numbered 10, after V lost 5 bases and J lost 1 base. CDR3 length: 17 residues. CDR3: CASSSRDRGLRNTEAFF. DNA of the CDR3: TGTGCCAGCTCATCCCGGGACAGGGGTTTGCGGAACACTGAAGCTTTCTTT.

V usage is TRBV19 and J usage is TRBJ2-1; 7 bases are shared with TRBD1. Unmatched junction bases numbered 18, after V lost 5 bases and J lost 2 bases. Germline V gene data show CDR1 as LNHDA and CDR2 as SQIVND (reference sequence). This CDR3 has 19 amino acids. Here the CDR3 reads CASSPTRISTGLPYNEQFF. The CDR3 DNA follows: TGTGCCAGTAGTCCGACCCGGATTTCGACAGGGCTCCCCTACAATGAGCAGTTCTTC.

This clone occurred once. V usage is TRBV7-2 and J usage is TRBJ1-6; 8 bases are a match to TRBD1. There are 14 residues in the CDR3. Unmatched junction bases numbered 0, after V lost 1 base and J lost 7 bases. Germline V gene lookup returns CDR1 SGHTA and CDR2 FQGNSA. CDR3 residues: CASSLGTGNSPLHF. In DNA, the CDR3 is TGTGCCAGCAGCTTAGGGACAGGGAATTCACCCCTCCACTTT.

The gene calls are TRBV21-1 and TRBJ1-3; TRBD1, as called in the table, went unchecked against the DNA. TRBV21-1 is a known pseudogene. This CDR3 spans 19 amino acids. Here the CDR3 DNA reads TGTGCCAGCAGCGGCCGGGACAGGGACACGGCTTCAACGGGAAACACCATATATTTT. Protein sequence: CASSGRDRDTASTGNTIYF.

This clone was recorded once. This chain connects TRBV28 to TRBJ1-2, with D maybe TRBD1 (6 bases). Deletions cut 7 bases from V and 2 bases from J, with 14 bases between. The CDR3 consists of 14 residues. From germline, CDR1 is MDHEN and CDR2 SYDVKM. The CDR3 nucleotides are TGTGCCAGCACCGCAGGTGGGACAAACTATGGCTACACCTTC. Its protein product is CASTAGGTNYGYTF.

This chain links TRBV7-2 with TRBJ1-3, with a possible D match to TRBD1 (6 bases). Trimming took off 0 bases at V and 2 bases at J, with 14 bases between the two ends. Germline loops: CDR1 SGHTA, CDR2 FQGNSA. This CDR3 region has 17 residues. CDR3 nucleotides: TGTGCCAGCAGCTTAGCACAGGGCTTGGGGACTGGAAACACCATATATTTT. Its protein is CASSLAQGLGTGNTIYF.

V and J are TRBV6-4 and TRBJ2-1; D may be TRBD2 (6 bases). The CDR3 loop spans 14 amino acids. Germline V lookup: CDR1 MRHNA, CDR2 SNTAGT. Trimming shortened V by 0 bases and J by 5 bases, and 8 bases separated the two germline ends. CDR3 protein: CASSDSWGDNEQFF. The CDR3 DNA sequence: TGTGCCAGCAGTGACTCGTGGGGGGACAATGAGCAGTTCTTC.

This chain links TRBV4-1 with TRBJ1-2; 8 nucleotides align to TRBD1. CDR1 MGHRA and CDR2 YSYEKL come from the germline V gene. The CDR3 contains 15 residues. The trim removed 0 bases at V and 3 bases at J, leaving 3 bases unmatched. CDR3: CASSQDGQGDYGYTF. The CDR3 DNA follows: TGCGCCAGCAGCCAAGACGGACAGGGTGACTATGGCTACACCTTC.

J is TRBJ2-5 and V is TRBV18, with TRBD1 matching 10 bases. Losses at the gene ends were 3 bases for V and 5 bases for J; bases not matched to a gene: 6. In germline, CDR1 is KGHSH, CDR2 LQKENI. CDR3 size: 15 residues. The CDR3 region is CASSPRTGGLETQYF. CDR3 in DNA: TGTGCCAGCTCACCCCGGACAGGGGGGTTGGAGACCCAGTACTTC.

This clone was detected once. The chain combines TRBV2 with TRBJ1-1; D might be TRBD1 (6 bases). V gave up 8 bases and J gave up 0 bases, with 10 bases separating them. The CDR3 has 13 residues. Germline V gives CDR1 SNHLY, CDR2 FYNNEI. The DNA of the CDR3 is TGTGCCAGCTGGGACATTTTGAACACTGAAGCTTTCTTT. Translated: CASWDILNTEAFF.

Only a few counts were recorded for this clone. The chain combines TRBV9 with TRBJ1-2; TRBD1 aligns across 8 bases. The CDR3 length is 15 residues. J gave up 4 bases and V 0 bases, and 5 bases lay outside the gene matches. Germline V CDR1 and CDR2: SGDLS, YYNGEE. The CDR3 sequence is CASSVGLGQGYGYTF. The CDR3 nucleotides are TGTGCCAGCAGCGTAGGCCTAGGACAGGGCTATGGCTACACCTTC.

The V call is TRBV2, the J call TRBJ2-3; 11 bases agree with TRBD2. Per the germline V gene, CDR1 is SNHLY and CDR2 is FYNNEI. V dropped 5 bases and J dropped 7; count of bases not matched to a gene: 17. The CDR3 runs to 18 residues. The CDR3 protein is CASSRLAGGRRQTNTQYF. The CDR3, as DNA: TGTGCCAGCAGTCGGTTAGCGGGGGGGCGTAGACAGACGAATACGCAGTATTTT.